This T cell receptor (beta chain) was sequenced in a study of blood T cell repertoires in COVID-19. Per the original data handling: Reference gene primer amplification yielded estimated nucleated cell counts. This table comes from immunoSEQ multiplex PCR, and its TCRdb copy is limited to in-frame clones, with some not included. Clonal size and the V and J genes are those of that table, whereas D and trimming came from the DNA. The repertoire includes a few hundred thousand clones, approximately 78% of them detected once, and 3.4% sits in the top ten. Only a few counts were recorded for this clone. The sequencing sample was made of peripheral blood. The receptor was derived from a woman aged 18-30 years with acute or convalescent COVID-19.

As DNA, the CDR3 is TGTGCCAGTAGTATCTCCCAAGGGACAGGGCTCACAGATACGCAGTATTTT. Encoded protein: CASSISQGTGLTDTQYF. This chain uses TRBV19 with TRBJ2-3; 9 bases are shared with TRBD1. J was trimmed by 2 bases and V by 3 bases; bases with no gene match: 9. Germline loops: CDR1 LNHDA, CDR2 SQIVND (reference sequence). The CDR3 is 17 residues long.